This is a list of T cell receptor beta chains from one sample in a study of blood T cells in healthy people across ages. TCRdb itself ran the 5' RACE reads through MiXCR, one entry per CDR3 protein. The table records around 970,000 distinct CDR3 sequences, roughly 51% of them present only once. Material: blood. The receptor set was obtained from an older woman in good health. CDR3s include the opening cysteine and the closing phenylalanine or tryptophan. The D gene is left open where the match is weak. Expanded clones are given a class, and other clones once, few, many or no size at all.

TRBJ2-7,NA,TRBV27,TRBD1,TGTGCCAGCAGTTTAACCCTGGACAGGCCGACCTACTACGAGCAGTACTTC,CASSLTLDRPTYYEQYF
TRBJ2-7,few,TRBV7-3,TRBD2,TGTGCCAGCAGCTCGTATACTAGCGGGAGCTCCTACGAGCAGTACTTC,CASSSYTSGSSYEQYF
TRBJ2-3,NA,TRBV20-1,NA,TGCAGTTCGGTTTGGCTTGATTTTACAGATACGCAGTATTTT,CSSVWLDFTDTQYF
TRBJ2-3,NA,TRBV6-2/TRBV6-3,TRBD2,TGTGCCAGCAGTTACCGAGCGGGAGGGAGCACAGATACGCAGTATTTT,CASSYRAGGSTDTQYF
TRBJ2-2,NA,TRBV5-4,TRBD2,TGTGCCAGCAGCTTGTGGCGGGAGGCGATCACCGGGGAGCTGTTTTTT,CASSLWREAITGELFF
TRBJ2-3,NA,TRBV24-1,NA,TGTGCCACCAGTGACCCTCTATTTGAGACGCAGTATTTT,CATSDPLFETQYF
TRBJ1-2,few,TRBV7-2,TRBD1,TGTGCCAGCAGCTTACTACCCACCGGACAGGGGGCCCATGGCTACACCTTC,CASSLLPTGQGAHGYTF
TRBJ2-7,few,TRBV20-1,TRBD2,TGCAGTGCAACTAGCGGCTCCTACGAGCAGTACTTC,CSATSGSYEQYF
TRBJ2-7,once,TRBV10-3,NA,TGTGCCATCAGTCATATGAGGTTCTCCTACGAGCAGTACTTC,CAISHMRFSYEQYF
TRBJ2-5,NA,TRBV20-1,NA,TGCAGTGCTAGAGATTTTGGTCGAGCGGACCCAGAGACCCAGTACTTC,CSARDFGRADPETQYF
TRBJ2-1,NA,TRBV14,NA,TGTGCCAGCAGCCGCAGGGGATTATCACCAGATGAGCAGTTCTTC,CASSRRGLSPDEQFF
TRBJ2-7,once,TRBV4-1,TRBD2,TGCGCCAGCAAGGCTTCCCTAGCGGGAGGGTCCGGGATATACGAGCAGTACTTC,CASKASLAGGSGIYEQYF
TRBJ1-2,few,TRBV10-3,NA,TGTGCCACCACGCAACCTGCGGCTAACTATGGCTACACCTTC,CATTQPAANYGYTF